These 29 T cell receptor beta chains came from one sample sequenced in a study of vaccination effects on CD4 cells after COVID-19. Following an approximately eleven-day culture, CD4+ T cells were purified. These TCRs are of unknown antigen specificity. Sequenced by immunoSEQ multiplex PCR; TCRdb stores in-frame clones only, minus some. In the table there are 20,000 to 25,000 clones, 65% to 80% of which are singletons. The material sequenced was CD4+ T cells from PBMCs cultured without peptide, taken before COVID-19 vaccination. These receptor sequences come from a human donor who received a COVID-19 vaccine.

This clone appeared a few times. The chain combines TRBV11-2 with TRBJ2-7; D is undetermined. Trimming cost V 3 bases and J 4 bases, with 13 bases left between them. Germline V lookup: CDR1 SGHAT, CDR2 FQNNGV. The CDR3 length is 14 residues. The CDR3 here is CASSFYQARYEQYF. CDR3 sequence (DNA): TGTGCCAGCAGCTTTTACCAGGCCAGATACGAGCAGTACTTC.

A single count supports this clone. This chain connects TRBV5-1 to TRBJ1-2; 11 positions agree with TRBD1. CDR3 length: 20 amino acids. Germline lookup yields CDR1 SGHRS and CDR2 YFSETQ. V lost 1 base to trimming and J lost 0 bases; unmatched junction nucleotides: 14. CDR3 loop: CASSLTPGTGGATSNYGYTF. CDR3 in DNA: TGCGCCAGCAGCTTGACCCCCGGGACAGGGGGAGCGACGTCTAACTATGGCTACACCTTC.

The CDR3 DNA reads TGCGCCAGCGGGACAGTTACATCGGATACGCAGTATTTT. Translation gives CASGTVTSDTQYF. This chain joins TRBV5-1 and TRBJ2-3; 7 nucleotides align to TRBD1. CDR3 length: 13 residues. Germline CDR1 reads SGHRS; CDR2 reads YFSETQ. The trim removed 7 bases at V and 6 bases at J, leaving 8 bases unmatched.

V gene TRBV19 combines with J gene TRBJ1-2, with a possible D match to TRBD1 (6 bases). The ends were cut back, 6 bases at V and 6 bases at J, with 20 bases in the middle. The CDR3 runs to 15 residues. Germline assignment: CDR1 LNHDA and CDR2 SQIVND (reference sequence). The CDR3 sequence: CASRNPGAADHGYTF. DNA for the CDR3: TGTGCCAGTAGGAACCCGGGGGCGGCGGATCATGGCTACACCTTC.

The chain joins TRBV7-6 to TRBJ2-6; tentatively, D is TRBD1 (6 bases). Germline lookup yields CDR1 SGHVS and CDR2 FNYEAQ. V was cut by 1 base and J by 4 bases, with 14 bases left in between. There are 17 residues in the CDR3. The CDR3 DNA reads TGTGCCAGCAGCTTAGAGGCAGGGGTGTACGGGGCCAACGTCCTGACTTTC. Its protein product is CASSLEAGVYGANVLTF.

V and J are TRBV11-1 and TRBJ2-7; D uncertain. The V end was cut by 3 bases, the J end by 3 bases, with 12 bases between. The germline CDR1 and CDR2 sequences are SGHAT and FQDESV (reference sequence). The CDR3 covers 14 residues. Here the CDR3 DNA reads TGTGCCAGCAGCTTGGGTCGAATGGACTACGAGCAGTACTTC. It yields the protein CASSLGRMDYEQYF.

The J gene is TRBJ1-2, the V gene TRBV20-1, with D perhaps matching TRBD1 (6 bases). This CDR3 contains 11 residues. Trimming left V 6 bases short and J 6 bases short, with 11 bases between. Germline V gene lookup returns CDR1 DFQATT and CDR2 SNEGSKA (reference sequence). CDR3 DNA: TGCAGTGCCACAGGGTCCAATGGCTACACCTTC. Residues: CSATGSNGYTF.

The CDR3 DNA reads as TGTGCCAGCAGTGTACTGGACAGCGCCTCCTACAATGAGCAGTTCTTC. Translating gives CASSVLDSASYNEQFF. This chain uses TRBV25-1 with TRBJ2-1, with a possible D match to TRBD1 (6 bases). Trimming removed 4 bases at V and 0 bases at J, with 13 bases between. The CDR3 loop spans 16 amino acids. Germline assignment: CDR1 MGHDK and CDR2 SYGVNS.

V is TRBV27 and J is TRBJ2-2; maybe TRBD2 (6 bases). Germline V gene lookup returns CDR1 MNHEY and CDR2 SMNVEV (reference sequence). The length of the CDR3 is 15 residues. V lost 3 bases to trimming and J lost 5 bases, with 13 bases between them. The CDR3 nucleotides are TGTGCCAGCAGTTTCGCGGGGTGGGGGACCGGGGAGCTGTTTTTT. This translates into CASSFAGWGTGELFF.

This sequence joins TRBV4-3 and TRBJ2-2; 10 nucleotides line up with TRBD2. Germline trimming cut 1 base from V and 4 bases from J; bases unmatched to any gene: 6. The CDR3 is made up of 17 amino acids. Germline V gene lookup returns CDR1 LGHNA and CDR2 YSLEER. CDR3 DNA: TGCGCCAGCAGCCAAGTTTTGCCTAGCGGGGGCACCGGGGAGCTGTTTTTT. It yields the protein CASSQVLPSGGTGELFF.

This sequence joins TRBV6-5 and TRBJ2-3; D possibly corresponds to TRBD2 (5 bases). The germline V gene has CDR1 MNHEY and CDR2 SVGAGI. The CDR3 runs to 12 residues. V lost 7 bases and J 5 bases, leaving 10 bases between the germline ends. The CDR3 DNA is TGTGCCAGCACACTAGGCGGAGATACGCAGTATTTT. It codes for CASTLGGDTQYF.

This chain links TRBV25-1 with TRBJ2-2; D is unresolved. V lost 3 bases to trimming and J lost 3 bases, with 17 bases between them. The CDR3 extends over 17 amino acids. Germline assignment: CDR1 MGHDK and CDR2 SYGVNS. The chain's CDR3 is CASSDLPEGLDTGELFF. The CDR3 coding sequence is TGTGCCAGCAGTGATCTCCCGGAAGGGCTGGACACCGGGGAGCTGTTTTTT.

V and J are TRBV30 and TRBJ1-6; 10 bases are a match to TRBD1. V gave up 3 bases and J gave up 9 bases; unmatched junction bases: 11. The CDR3 is 16 amino acids. The germline CDR1 and CDR2 sequences are GTSNPN and SVGIG (reference sequence). In DNA form, the CDR3 reads TGTGCCTGGAGGGAACCCGGGACAGGGGTTGGTTCACCCCTCCACTTT. Its translation: CAWREPGTGVGSPLHF.

This clone counts as medium-sized. The V gene is TRBV21-1, the J gene TRBJ1-3; the table's D gene call, TRBD1, was not cross checked with the DNA. TRBV21-1 counts as a pseudogene. CDR3 length equals 17 residues. The CDR3 DNA follows: TGTGCCAGCAGCAAAGGGGACAGGACGAGCTCTGGAAACACCATATATTTT. It encodes CASSKGDRTSSGNTIYF.

The chain employs TRBV2 and TRBJ2-5; D is possibly TRBD2 (6 bases). CDR1 is SNHLY and CDR2 is FYNNEI in the germline V gene. This CDR3 is 13 amino acids long. Trimming cost V 7 bases and J 4 bases, with 13 bases left between them. As DNA, the CDR3 is TGTGCCAGCACTACGGTGCGGGGAGAGACCCAGTACTTC. Residues: CASTTVRGETQYF. Supplemented by reference TRBV2 and TRBJ2-5, the full variable domain reads EPEVTQTPSHQVTQMGQEVILRCVPISNHLYFYWYRQILGQKVEFLVSFYNNEISEKSEIFDDQFSVERPDGSNFTLKIRSTKLEDSAMYFCASTTVRGETQYFGPGTRLLVL.

V gene TRBV27 combines with J gene TRBJ1-1; tentative D call: TRBD1 (6 bases). The CDR3 consists of 17 residues. CDR1 is MNHEY, CDR2 SMNVEV, per germline (reference sequence). The V end was cut by 1 base, the J end by 0 bases, with 15 bases between. The CDR3 loop is CASSLWGTGLVNTEAFF. CDR3 DNA sequence: TGTGCCAGCAGTTTATGGGGCACAGGGTTGGTGAACACTGAAGCTTTCTTT.

This clone was detected once. The chain is built from TRBV10-3 and TRBJ2-3; no clear D. V was pared by 2 bases and J by 1 base, with 10 bases between. This CDR3 comprises 15 residues. From germline, CDR1 is ENHRY and CDR2 SYGVKD. In DNA form, the CDR3 reads TGTGCCATCAGTGAGATCGTCAGCCGCACAGATACGCAGTATTTT. As protein: CAISEIVSRTDTQYF.

This chain connects TRBV6-6 to TRBJ1-2; TRBD1 might be the D (5 bases). CDR1 and CDR2 (germline): MNHNY, SVGAGI (reference sequence). CDR3 length equals 15 residues. CDR3 protein: CASEPDSGPRAGYTF. For the CDR3, the DNA is TGTGCTTCCGAGCCCGACAGTGGCCCCAGGGCTGGCTACACCTTC.

J is TRBJ1-1 and V is TRBV5-1, with D maybe TRBD1 (6 bases). CDR1 and CDR2 from the germline V gene are SGHRS and YFSETQ. The CDR3 is 14 amino acids. V lost 0 bases and J lost 4, with 10 bases in between. CDR3 sequence: CASSLEGGATEAFF. The CDR3 DNA sequence: TGCGCCAGCAGCTTGGAGGGGGGAGCCACTGAAGCTTTCTTT.

The chain has TRBV28 and TRBJ2-3; TRBD1 agrees at 7 bases. The V segment lost 5 bases and the J segment 7 bases; nucleotides outside the gene matches: 6. The V gene's germline CDR1 is MDHEN and CDR2 SYDVKM. The CDR3 spans 13 residues. CDR3 protein: CASSPGQVNTQYF. The CDR3 nucleotides are TGTGCCAGCAGTCCCGGACAGGTCAATACGCAGTATTTT.

CDR3 region: CASSWVRAAGRRNTEAFF. In DNA, the CDR3 is TGTGCCAGCAGTTGGGTAAGGGCCGCGGGCCGGAGGAACACTGAAGCTTTCTTT. J is TRBJ1-1 and V is TRBV6-2 or TRBV6-3; the D is unclear. The CDR3 is 18 amino acids. Germline V lookup: CDR1 MNHEY, CDR2 SVGEGT. Trimming shortened V by 4 bases and J by 1 base, and 22 bases separated the two germline ends.

The CDR3 here is CASSPGLISDYTF. For the CDR3, the DNA is TGTGCCAGCTCACCAGGGTTGATCAGCGACTACACCTTC. The chain couples TRBV18 to TRBJ1-2; D is uncertain. Germline CDR1 and CDR2: KGHSH and LQKENI. V lost 2 bases and J lost 10, with 14 bases in between. This CDR3 is 13 amino acids long. The full variable domain, its missing parts supplied by reference TRBV18 and TRBJ1-2, is NAGVMQNPRHLVRRRGQEARLRCSPMKGHSHVYWYRQLPEEGLKFMVYLQKENIIDESGMPKERFSAEFPKEGPSILRIQQVVRGDSAAYFCASSPGLISDYTFGSGTRLTVV.

This chain connects TRBV20-1 to TRBJ2-5; D gene uncertain. Trimming pared 8 bases from V and 4 bases from J, leaving 11 bases between. Per the germline V gene, CDR1 is DFQATT and CDR2 is SNEGSKA (reference sequence). This CDR3 has 11 amino acids. CDR3 in DNA: TGCAGTCCGTCGAGAGGAGAGACCCAGTACTTC. Translation gives CSPSRGETQYF.

The chain employs TRBV27 and TRBJ1-2; TRBD1 is a possible D gene (6 bases). The CDR3 has 16 residues. Germline loops: CDR1 MNHEY, CDR2 SMNVEV (reference sequence). Trimming stripped 2 bases from V and 6 bases from J, with 19 bases between. CDR3 protein: CASSLVATGNIHGYTF. CDR3 bases: TGTGCCAGCAGTTTAGTCGCCACAGGGAACATCCATGGCTACACCTTC.

This chain connects TRBV7-9 to TRBJ2-7, with 9 bases that match TRBD1. V was pared by 3 bases and J by 6 bases, with 6 bases of the junction left unmatched. The germline gives CDR1 SEHNR, CDR2 FQNEAQ (reference sequence). The CDR3 sequence is 14 residues long. CDR3 protein: CASSFPGQGSEQYF. DNA of the CDR3: TGTGCCAGCAGCTTCCCGGGACAGGGTAGCGAGCAGTACTTC.

The chain joins TRBV19 to TRBJ2-5, with TRBD1 as a possible D gene (5 bases). V lost 10 bases and J 4 bases, leaving 13 bases between the germline ends. The length of the CDR3 is 12 residues. Germline values: CDR1 LNHDA, CDR2 SQIVND (reference sequence). The CDR3 bases are TGTGCCACGTCCAGGGATTCAGAGACCCAGTACTTC. It specifies CATSRDSETQYF.

This clone was seen just once. V usage is TRBV30 and J usage is TRBJ1-1; tentatively, D is TRBD1 (5 bases). The CDR3 has 14 residues. Germline V CDR1 and CDR2: GTSNPN, SVGIG (reference sequence). V was cut by 5 bases and J by 2 bases, with 15 bases left in between. The CDR3 protein is CAWGGTSINTEAFF. The CDR3 bases are TGTGCCTGGGGCGGGACGTCGATAAACACTGAAGCTTTCTTT.

The chain uses TRBV6-5 and TRBJ1-5; no clear D. The CDR3 is 14 amino acids. Germline V gives CDR1 MNHEY, CDR2 SVGAGI. V shed 6 bases and J shed 5 bases, with 14 bases lying between them. CDR3 loop: CASSPRLGYQPQHF. CDR3 DNA sequence: TGTGCCAGCAGCCCCCGATTAGGGTATCAGCCCCAGCATTTT.

The chain links TRBV7-8 to TRBJ1-4; D remains ambiguous. The CDR3 spans 13 residues. Germline V CDR1 and CDR2: SGHVS, FQNEAQ. Trimming removed 1 base from V and 5 bases from J, with 5 bases in between. The chain's CDR3 is CASSLDKNEKLFF. The CDR3 coding sequence is TGTGCCAGCAGCTTAGACAAGAATGAAAAACTGTTTTTT.